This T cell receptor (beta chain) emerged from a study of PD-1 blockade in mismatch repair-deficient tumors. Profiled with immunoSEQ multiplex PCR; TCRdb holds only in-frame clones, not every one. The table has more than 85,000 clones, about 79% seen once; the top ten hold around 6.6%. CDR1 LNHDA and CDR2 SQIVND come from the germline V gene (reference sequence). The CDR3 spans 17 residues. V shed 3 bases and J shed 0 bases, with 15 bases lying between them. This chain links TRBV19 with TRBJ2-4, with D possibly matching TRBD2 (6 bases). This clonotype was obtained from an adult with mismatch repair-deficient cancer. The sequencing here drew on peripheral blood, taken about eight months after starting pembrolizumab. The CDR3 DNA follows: TGTGCCAGTAGTATTAAAGCGGGCAACATAGCCAAAAACATTCAGTACTTC. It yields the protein CASSIKAGNIAKNIQYF.